The 3 T cell receptor beta chains reported below all come from one sample, sequenced in a study of PD-1 blockade in mismatch repair-deficient tumors. Using immunoSEQ multiplex PCR, the repertoire was profiled, and TCRdb retains in-frame clones only, with some absent. The sample yields approximately 110,000 clones, 60% to 85% seen once. The sample in question was peripheral blood, obtained approximately 60 weeks after starting pembrolizumab. The receptors shown here come from an adult with mismatch repair-deficient cancer.

This clone was seen a single time. The chain links TRBV11-2 to TRBJ1-3, with 8 bases identical to TRBD1. CDR3 size: 16 residues. V lost 4 bases to trimming and J lost 5 bases; unmatched junction nucleotides: 10. Looked up from germline, CDR1 is SGHAT and CDR2 is FQNNGV. The CDR3 DNA sequence: TGTGCCAGCAGCTCAACCGACAGGGGACGCAGAAACACCATATATTTT. As protein: CASSSTDRGRRNTIYF.

This clone was observed a single time. The J gene is TRBJ2-7, the V gene TRBV4-1; TRBD1 might be the D (5 bases). The CDR3 sequence is 13 residues long. The V gene's germline CDR1 is MGHRA and CDR2 YSYEKL. V dropped 0 bases and J dropped 4 bases, with 7 bases sitting between them. The CDR3 sequence is CASSQDSGYEQYF. The CDR3, as DNA: TGCGCCAGCAGCCAAGATTCAGGGTACGAGCAGTACTTC.

V is TRBV9 and J is TRBJ2-7; 11 nucleotides align to TRBD2. Germline CDR1 and CDR2: SGDLS and YYNGEE. The CDR3 extends over 17 amino acids. V shed 3 bases, J shed 3 bases, and the junction held 11 bases outside the gene matches. The CDR3 loop is CASSADSSGTSGYEQYF. The CDR3 nucleotides are TGTGCCAGCAGCGCAGATTCCTCCGGGACTAGCGGCTACGAGCAGTACTTC.